Listed below are T cell receptor beta chains from one sample, sequenced in a study of shared clonotypes between healthy human individuals. This table comes from immunoSEQ multiplex PCR, and its TCRdb copy is limited to in-frame clones, with some not included. The repertoire holds 980,000 or so clones, with 60% to 85% as singletons. Sequenced material: memory CD4+ T cells sorted from blood. These receptors were collected from a young man in good health. The CDR3 runs from the conserved cysteine through the conserved F or W. D genes are given only for firm matches. A row's size may be missing; if present it is once, few, many or a size class.

V gene: TRBV30
clone size: -
D gene: -
J gene: TRBJ2-7
CDR3 protein: CAWEGGFYEQYF
CDR3 DNA: TGTGCCTGGGAGGGTGGGTTCTACGAGCAGTACTTC

V gene: TRBV7-2
clone size: -
D gene: TRBD1
J gene: TRBJ1-2
CDR3 protein: CASSFLESPGQWNGYTF
CDR3 DNA: TGTGCCAGCAGCTTTCTGGAGTCTCCGGGACAGTGGAATGGCTACACCTTC

V gene: TRBV7-9
clone size: -
D gene: -
J gene: TRBJ1-2
CDR3 protein: CASSLVADGYTF
CDR3 DNA: TGTGCCAGCAGCTTAGTTGCGGATGGCTACACCTTC

V gene: TRBV30
clone size: -
D gene: -
J gene: TRBJ2-1
CDR3 protein: CAWSVRVNEQFF
CDR3 DNA: TGTGCCTGGAGTGTACGGGTCAATGAGCAGTTCTTC

V gene: TRBV18
clone size: -
D gene: TRBD2
J gene: TRBJ2-1
CDR3 protein: CASSPPGLAYEQFF
CDR3 DNA: TGTGCCAGCTCACCACCGGGACTAGCGTATGAGCAGTTCTTC

V gene: TRBV4-1
clone size: -
D gene: TRBD2
J gene: TRBJ2-7
CDR3 protein: CASSQDTGGPYEQYF
CDR3 DNA: TGCGCCAGCAGCCAAGACACGGGAGGGCCCTACGAGCAGTACTTC

V gene: TRBV18
clone size: -
D gene: TRBD1
J gene: TRBJ2-7
CDR3 protein: CASSPGGAQGAYEQYF
CDR3 DNA: TGTGCCAGCTCACCAGGAGGGGCACAGGGGGCCTACGAGCAGTACTTC

V gene: TRBV7-9
clone size: -
D gene: TRBD1
J gene: TRBJ2-4
CDR3 protein: CASSGTGPVQYF
CDR3 DNA: TGTGCCAGCAGCGGGACAGGGCCTGTTCAGTACTTC

V gene: TRBV7-2
clone size: -
D gene: -
J gene: TRBJ2-5
CDR3 protein: CASSLAETQYF
CDR3 DNA: TGTGCCAGCAGCTTAGCTGAGACCCAGTACTTC

V gene: TRBV5-1
clone size: -
D gene: TRBD2
J gene: TRBJ2-1
CDR3 protein: CASSLYLLAGGHNEQFF
CDR3 DNA: TGCGCCAGCAGCTTGTACTTACTAGCGGGAGGACACAATGAGCAGTTCTTC

V gene: TRBV15
clone size: -
D gene: TRBD1
J gene: TRBJ1-2
CDR3 protein: CATSRAETGVGGYTF
CDR3 DNA: TGTGCCACCAGCAGAGCGGAGACAGGGGTCGGTGGCTACACCTTC

V gene: TRBV6-6
clone size: few
D gene: -
J gene: TRBJ2-7
CDR3 protein: CASSYQGYEQYF
CDR3 DNA: TGTGCCAGCAGTTATCAGGGGTACGAGCAGTACTTC

V gene: TRBV9
clone size: -
D gene: -
J gene: TRBJ1-3
CDR3 protein: CASSWDAGYSGNTIYF
CDR3 DNA: TGTGCCAGCAGCTGGGACGCTGGATACTCTGGAAACACCATATATTTT

V gene: TRBV5-6
clone size: few
D gene: TRBD1
J gene: TRBJ2-5
CDR3 protein: CASSLRQGTETQYF
CDR3 DNA: TGTGCCAGCAGCTTAAGACAGGGGACAGAGACCCAGTACTTC

V gene: TRBV27
clone size: -
D gene: -
J gene: TRBJ2-7
CDR3 protein: CASSLSLRGATYEQYF
CDR3 DNA: TGTGCCAGCAGTTTATCCCTCAGGGGGGCCACCTACGAGCAGTACTTC

V gene: TRBV7-2
clone size: -
D gene: -
J gene: TRBJ2-2
CDR3 protein: CASSLVRAGELFF
CDR3 DNA: TGTGCCAGCAGCTTAGTTCGGGCCGGGGAGCTGTTTTTT

V gene: TRBV5-6
clone size: -
D gene: TRBD2
J gene: TRBJ2-2
CDR3 protein: CASNQASGGTGELFF
CDR3 DNA: TGTGCCAGCAACCAAGCTAGCGGGGGAACCGGGGAGCTGTTTTTT

V gene: TRBV19
clone size: -
D gene: TRBD2
J gene: TRBJ2-7
CDR3 protein: CASGEAGGPQQYF
CDR3 DNA: TGTGCCAGTGGAGAGGCGGGAGGGCCTCAGCAGTACTTC

V gene: TRBV18
clone size: -
D gene: -
J gene: TRBJ2-3
CDR3 protein: CASSPLSVPTDTQYF
CDR3 DNA: TGTGCCAGCTCACCCCTCTCCGTCCCGACAGATACGCAGTATTTT

V gene: TRBV20-1
clone size: once
D gene: -
J gene: TRBJ2-4
CDR3 protein: CSAGTWNIQYF
CDR3 DNA: TGCAGTGCTGGGACGTGGAACATTCAGTACTTC

V gene: TRBV7-9
clone size: many
D gene: -
J gene: TRBJ2-3
CDR3 protein: CASSLARATTDTQYF
CDR3 DNA: TGTGCCAGCAGCTTAGCCAGGGCCACCACAGATACGCAGTATTTT

V gene: TRBV5-1
clone size: -
D gene: -
J gene: TRBJ2-3
CDR3 protein: CASSLGSRGIDTQYF
CDR3 DNA: TGCGCCAGCAGCTTGGGCAGCAGGGGAATAGATACGCAGTATTTT

V gene: TRBV5-1
clone size: -
D gene: -
J gene: TRBJ2-7
CDR3 protein: CASSLADSGHEQYF
CDR3 DNA: TGCGCCAGCAGCCTGGCAGACTCAGGTCACGAGCAGTACTTC

V gene: TRBV19
clone size: -
D gene: -
J gene: TRBJ2-5
CDR3 protein: CASSETAGTQETQYF
CDR3 DNA: TGTGCCAGTAGTGAAACCGCCGGGACCCAAGAGACCCAGTACTTC

V gene: TRBV7-3
clone size: -
D gene: TRBD2
J gene: TRBJ2-3
CDR3 protein: CASSPALAGGFGRDTQYF
CDR3 DNA: TGTGCCAGCAGCCCGGCCCTAGCGGGGGGATTCGGGAGGGATACGCAGTATTTT

V gene: TRBV27
clone size: -
D gene: -
J gene: TRBJ2-3
CDR3 protein: CASSWSGDTQYF
CDR3 DNA: TGTGCCAGCAGCTGGAGCGGAGATACGCAGTATTTT

V gene: TRBV19
clone size: -
D gene: -
J gene: TRBJ2-6
CDR3 protein: CASSIDHFSGANVLTF
CDR3 DNA: TGTGCCAGTAGTATCGATCACTTCTCTGGGGCCAACGTCCTGACTTTC

V gene: TRBV28
clone size: -
D gene: TRBD1
J gene: TRBJ1-1
CDR3 protein: CAARDRVGTEAFF
CDR3 DNA: TGTGCCGCAAGGGACAGGGTAGGCACTGAAGCTTTCTTT

V gene: TRBV5-4
clone size: -
D gene: -
J gene: TRBJ1-2
CDR3 protein: CASSQSLTGSYGYTF
CDR3 DNA: TGTGCCAGCAGCCAATCACTAACAGGGAGCTATGGCTACACCTTC

V gene: TRBV6-4
clone size: -
D gene: -
J gene: TRBJ1-2
CDR3 protein: CASSGTPRAPVDDGYTF
CDR3 DNA: TGTGCCAGCAGTGGCACGCCTCGAGCGCCGGTTGACGATGGCTACACCTTC

V gene: TRBV4-3
clone size: -
D gene: -
J gene: TRBJ2-7
CDR3 protein: CASSQAGQGPYEQYF
CDR3 DNA: TGCGCCAGCAGCCAAGCCGGCCAGGGTCCCTACGAGCAGTACTTC

V gene: TRBV6-6
clone size: once
D gene: -
J gene: TRBJ2-3
CDR3 protein: CASSFRSRGGTDTQYF
CDR3 DNA: TGTGCCAGCAGTTTCCGTAGTAGGGGGGGCACAGATACGCAGTATTTT

V gene: TRBV19
clone size: -
D gene: -
J gene: TRBJ1-3
CDR3 protein: CASGRSGSGNTIYF
CDR3 DNA: TGTGCCAGTGGCCGGTCTGGCTCTGGAAACACCATATATTTT

V gene: TRBV11-3
clone size: -
D gene: -
J gene: TRBJ2-7
CDR3 protein: CASSTGLAGGEQYF
CDR3 DNA: TGTGCCAGCAGTACGGGTTTGGCTGGGGGAGAGCAGTACTTC

V gene: TRBV15
clone size: -
D gene: -
J gene: TRBJ2-5
CDR3 protein: CATSRGGSEAETQYF
CDR3 DNA: TGTGCCACCAGCAGAGGGGGATCCGAGGCGGAGACCCAGTACTTC

V gene: TRBV18
clone size: -
D gene: -
J gene: TRBJ2-3
CDR3 protein: CASSPYTDTQYF
CDR3 DNA: TGTGCCAGCTCACCCTACACAGATACGCAGTATTTT

V gene: TRBV30
clone size: -
D gene: -
J gene: TRBJ1-2
CDR3 protein: CAWSRSPTTLYGYTF
CDR3 DNA: TGTGCCTGGAGTCGCAGCCCCACTACCCTCTATGGCTACACCTTC

V gene: TRBV30
clone size: -
D gene: TRBD1
J gene: TRBJ1-2
CDR3 protein: CAWRGQELYGHGYTF
CDR3 DNA: TGTGCCTGGAGAGGACAGGAACTGTATGGGCATGGCTACACCTTC

V gene: TRBV4-2
clone size: once
D gene: -
J gene: TRBJ2-7
CDR3 protein: CASSQEIATPIEQYF
CDR3 DNA: TGTGCCAGCAGCCAAGAGATAGCGACTCCTATAGAGCAGTACTTC

V gene: TRBV2
clone size: few
D gene: TRBD1
J gene: TRBJ1-5
CDR3 protein: CASRGQYSNQPQHF
CDR3 DNA: TGTGCCAGCAGGGGACAGTATAGCAATCAGCCCCAGCATTTT

V gene: TRBV29-1
clone size: -
D gene: -
J gene: TRBJ1-1
CDR3 protein: CSVVVQGGTEAFF
CDR3 DNA: TGCAGCGTCGTGGTTCAAGGGGGCACTGAAGCTTTCTTT

V gene: TRBV5-1
clone size: -
D gene: TRBD1
J gene: TRBJ1-3
CDR3 protein: CASSEGASSGNTIYF
CDR3 DNA: TGCGCCAGCAGCGAGGGGGCCTCCTCTGGAAACACCATATATTTT

V gene: TRBV5-6
clone size: -
D gene: TRBD2
J gene: TRBJ2-2
CDR3 protein: CASSRGLAGGGTGELFF
CDR3 DNA: TGTGCCAGCAGCCGGGGACTAGCGGGAGGAGGCACCGGGGAGCTGTTTTTT

V gene: TRBV20-1
clone size: -
D gene: -
J gene: TRBJ1-4
CDR3 protein: CSAQGFEKLFF
CDR3 DNA: TGCAGTGCTCAGGGGTTTGAAAAACTGTTTTTT